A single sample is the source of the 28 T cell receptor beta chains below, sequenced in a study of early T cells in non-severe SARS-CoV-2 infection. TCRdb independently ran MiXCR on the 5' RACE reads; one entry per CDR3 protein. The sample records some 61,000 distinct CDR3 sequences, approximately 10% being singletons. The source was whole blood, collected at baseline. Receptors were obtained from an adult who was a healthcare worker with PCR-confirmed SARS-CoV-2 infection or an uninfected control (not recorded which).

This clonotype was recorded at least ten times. This CDR3 is CACIQKANYGYTF. The CDR3 bases are TGTGCCTGCATACAGAAAGCTAACTATGGCTACACCTTC. The chain combines TRBV30 with TRBJ1-2; D not certain. The CDR3 contains 13 residues. Looked up from germline, CDR1 is GTSNPN and CDR2 is SVGIG (reference sequence). Trimming left V 6 bases short and J 0 bases short, with 11 bases between.

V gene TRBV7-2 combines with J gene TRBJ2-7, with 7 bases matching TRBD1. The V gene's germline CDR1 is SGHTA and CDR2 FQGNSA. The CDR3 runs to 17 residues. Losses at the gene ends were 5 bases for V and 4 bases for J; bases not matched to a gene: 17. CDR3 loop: CASSPMTGTFPSYEQYF. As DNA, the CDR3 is TGTGCCAGCAGCCCAATGACAGGGACATTTCCTTCTTACGAGCAGTACTTC.

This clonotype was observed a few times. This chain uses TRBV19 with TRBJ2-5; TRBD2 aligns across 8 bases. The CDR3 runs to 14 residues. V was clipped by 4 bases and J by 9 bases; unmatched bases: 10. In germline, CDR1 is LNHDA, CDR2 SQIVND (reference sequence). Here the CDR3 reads CASSRRGAGGAQYF. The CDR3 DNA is TGTGCCAGTAGTAGGCGGGGGGCCGGCGGGGCCCAGTACTTC.

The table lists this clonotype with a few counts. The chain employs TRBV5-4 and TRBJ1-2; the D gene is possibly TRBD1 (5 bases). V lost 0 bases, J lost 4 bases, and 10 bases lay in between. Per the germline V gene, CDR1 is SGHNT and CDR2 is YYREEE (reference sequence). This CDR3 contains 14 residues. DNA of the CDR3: TGTGCCAGCAGCTTGGTGGGGCAGCCCTATGGCTACACCTTC. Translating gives CASSLVGQPYGYTF.

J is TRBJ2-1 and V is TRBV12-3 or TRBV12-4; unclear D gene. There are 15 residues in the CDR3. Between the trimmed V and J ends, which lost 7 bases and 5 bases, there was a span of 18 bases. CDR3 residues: CASTPSGFPDNEQFF. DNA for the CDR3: TGTGCCAGCACCCCGAGTGGGTTTCCCGACAATGAGCAGTTCTTC.

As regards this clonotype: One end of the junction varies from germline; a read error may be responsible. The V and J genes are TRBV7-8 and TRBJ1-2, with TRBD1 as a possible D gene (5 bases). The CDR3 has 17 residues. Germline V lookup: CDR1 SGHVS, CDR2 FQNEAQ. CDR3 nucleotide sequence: TGTGCCAGCAGATTAGGGGAGACCATCAGCGATAACTATGGCTACACCTTC. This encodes CASRLGETISDNYGYTF.

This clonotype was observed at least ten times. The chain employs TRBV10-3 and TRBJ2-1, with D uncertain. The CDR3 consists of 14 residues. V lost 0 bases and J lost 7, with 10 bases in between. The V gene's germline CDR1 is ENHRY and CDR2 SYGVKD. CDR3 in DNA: TGTGCCATCAGTGAGTCGAGTGATTGGAATGAGCAGTTCTTC. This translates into CAISESSDWNEQFF.

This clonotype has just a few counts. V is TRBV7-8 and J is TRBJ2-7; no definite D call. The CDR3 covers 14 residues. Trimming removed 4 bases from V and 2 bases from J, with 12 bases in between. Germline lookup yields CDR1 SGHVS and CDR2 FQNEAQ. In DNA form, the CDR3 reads TGTGCCAGCAGCTCCCGTGACTGGGCCTACGAGCAGTACTTC. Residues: CASSSRDWAYEQYF.

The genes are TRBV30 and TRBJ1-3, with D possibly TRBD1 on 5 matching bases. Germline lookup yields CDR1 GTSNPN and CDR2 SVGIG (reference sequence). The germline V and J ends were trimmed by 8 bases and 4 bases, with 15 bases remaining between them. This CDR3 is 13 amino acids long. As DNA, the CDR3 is TGTGCCCTTGACGGGGGAGAAGGAAACACCATATATTTT. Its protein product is CALDGGEGNTIYF.

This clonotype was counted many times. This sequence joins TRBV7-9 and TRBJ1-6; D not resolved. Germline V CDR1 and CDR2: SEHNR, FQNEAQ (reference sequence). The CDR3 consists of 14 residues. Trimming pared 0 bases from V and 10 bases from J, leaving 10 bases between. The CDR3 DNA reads TGTGCCAGCAGCTTAGCGCCCCCCCACTCACCCCTCCACTTT. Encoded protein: CASSLAPPHSPLHF.

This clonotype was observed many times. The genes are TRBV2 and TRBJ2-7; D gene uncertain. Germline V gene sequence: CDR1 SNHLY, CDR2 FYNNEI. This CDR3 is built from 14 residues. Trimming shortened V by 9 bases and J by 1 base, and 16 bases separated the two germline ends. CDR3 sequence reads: CARRPWGKSYEQYF. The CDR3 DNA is TGTGCCAGGCGCCCGTGGGGTAAATCCTACGAGCAGTACTTC.

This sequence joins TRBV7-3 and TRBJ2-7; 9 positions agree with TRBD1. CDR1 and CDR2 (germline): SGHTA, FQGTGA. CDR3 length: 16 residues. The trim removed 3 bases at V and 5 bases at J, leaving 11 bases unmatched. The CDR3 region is CASSLFGQGISDEQYF. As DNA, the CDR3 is TGTGCCAGCAGCTTGTTCGGACAGGGGATTTCGGACGAGCAGTACTTC.

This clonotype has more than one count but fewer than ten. Here the CDR3 reads CASSIKLAHEQFF. The CDR3 coding sequence is TGTGCCAGTAGTATAAAACTAGCCCATGAGCAGTTCTTC. The chain couples TRBV19 to TRBJ2-1, with a tentative D call TRBD2 (6 bases). CDR1 LNHDA and CDR2 SQIVND come from the germline V gene (reference sequence). The CDR3 runs to 13 residues. V was clipped by 2 bases and J by 8 bases, with 10 bases between them.

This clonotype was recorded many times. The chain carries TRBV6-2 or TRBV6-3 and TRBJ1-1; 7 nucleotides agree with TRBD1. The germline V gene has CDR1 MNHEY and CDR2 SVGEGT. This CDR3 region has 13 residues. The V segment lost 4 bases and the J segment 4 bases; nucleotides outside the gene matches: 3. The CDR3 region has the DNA TGTGCCAGCAGTTCGACAGGGCCCACTGAAGCTTTCTTT. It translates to CASSSTGPTEAFF.

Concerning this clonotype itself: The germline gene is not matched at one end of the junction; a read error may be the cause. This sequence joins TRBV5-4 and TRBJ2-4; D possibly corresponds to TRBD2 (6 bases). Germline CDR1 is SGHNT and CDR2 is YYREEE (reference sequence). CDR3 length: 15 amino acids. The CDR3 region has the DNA TGTGCCAGCAGTTTCGCTGGGAGGCGGGAAAACATTCGGTACTTC. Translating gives CASSFAGRRENIRYF.

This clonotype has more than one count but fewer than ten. The CDR3 sequence is CASSYAMNTEAFF. In DNA form, the CDR3 reads TGTGCCAGCAGTTACGCGATGAACACTGAAGCTTTCTTT. The chain links TRBV6-5 to TRBJ1-1; D gene uncertain. Germline V lookup: CDR1 MNHEY, CDR2 SVGAGI. This CDR3 is 13 amino acids long. V lost 2 bases and J lost 0, with 4 bases in between.

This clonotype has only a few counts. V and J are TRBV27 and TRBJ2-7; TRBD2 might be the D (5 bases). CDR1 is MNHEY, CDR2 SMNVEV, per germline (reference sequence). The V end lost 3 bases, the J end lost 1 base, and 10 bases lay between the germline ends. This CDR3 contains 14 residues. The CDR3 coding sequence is TGTGCCAGCAGTTTTTACGGAGGATCCTACGAGCAGTACTTC. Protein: CASSFYGGSYEQYF.

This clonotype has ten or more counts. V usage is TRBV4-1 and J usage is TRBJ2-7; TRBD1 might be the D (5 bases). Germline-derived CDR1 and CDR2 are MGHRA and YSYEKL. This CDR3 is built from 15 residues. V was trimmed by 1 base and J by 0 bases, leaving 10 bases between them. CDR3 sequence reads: CASSQGGSLSYEQYF. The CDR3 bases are TGCGCCAGCAGCCAAGGGGGCAGCCTCTCCTACGAGCAGTACTTC.

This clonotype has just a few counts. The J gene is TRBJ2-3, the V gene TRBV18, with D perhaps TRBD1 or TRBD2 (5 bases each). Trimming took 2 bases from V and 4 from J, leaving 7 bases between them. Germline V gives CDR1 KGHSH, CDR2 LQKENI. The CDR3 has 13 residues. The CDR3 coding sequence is TGTGCCAGCTCACCAAGGGACGCAGATACGCAGTATTTT. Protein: CASSPRDADTQYF.

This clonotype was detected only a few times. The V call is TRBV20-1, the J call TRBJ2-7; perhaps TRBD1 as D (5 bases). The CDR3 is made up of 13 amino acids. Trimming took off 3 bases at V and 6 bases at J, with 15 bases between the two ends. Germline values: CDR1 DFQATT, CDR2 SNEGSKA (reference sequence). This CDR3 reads CSARDLRGLEQYF. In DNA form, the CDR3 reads TGCAGTGCTAGGGACCTAAGGGGTCTCGAGCAGTACTTC.

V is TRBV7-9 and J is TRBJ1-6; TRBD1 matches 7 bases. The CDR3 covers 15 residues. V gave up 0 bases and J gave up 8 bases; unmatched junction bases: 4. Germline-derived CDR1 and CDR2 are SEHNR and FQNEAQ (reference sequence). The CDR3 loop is CASSLATGLDSPLHF. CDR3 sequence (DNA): TGTGCCAGCAGCTTAGCGACAGGGTTGGATTCACCCCTCCACTTT.

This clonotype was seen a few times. CDR3 amino acids: CSARGPTVDTIYF. The CDR3 coding sequence is TGCAGTGCTAGGGGACCCACCGTGGACACCATATATTTT. This chain uses TRBV20-1 with TRBJ1-3, with a possible D match to TRBD1 (5 bases). This CDR3 spans 13 amino acids. Germline CDR1 and CDR2: DFQATT and SNEGSKA (reference sequence). V lost 3 bases to trimming and J lost 8 bases, with 14 bases between them.

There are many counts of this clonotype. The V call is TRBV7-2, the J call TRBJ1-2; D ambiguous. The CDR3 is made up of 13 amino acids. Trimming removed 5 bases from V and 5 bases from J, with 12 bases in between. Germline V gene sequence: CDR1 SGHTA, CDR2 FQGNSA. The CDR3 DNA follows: TGTGCCAGCAGCCCCGGCATGAGATATGGCTACACCTTC. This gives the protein CASSPGMRYGYTF.

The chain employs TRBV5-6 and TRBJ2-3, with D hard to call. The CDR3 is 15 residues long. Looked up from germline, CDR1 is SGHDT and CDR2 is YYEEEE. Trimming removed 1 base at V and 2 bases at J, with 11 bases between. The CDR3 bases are TGTGCCAGCAGCTTGCGGGCGGATTACACAGATACGCAGTATTTT. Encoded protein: CASSLRADYTDTQYF.

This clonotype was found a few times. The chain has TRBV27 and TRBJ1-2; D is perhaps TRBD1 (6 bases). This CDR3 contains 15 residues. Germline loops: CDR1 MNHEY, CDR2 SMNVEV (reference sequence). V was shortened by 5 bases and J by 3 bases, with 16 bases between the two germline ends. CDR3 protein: CASSPWTERDYGYTF. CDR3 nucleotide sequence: TGTGCCAGCAGTCCCTGGACAGAGAGAGACTATGGCTACACCTTC.

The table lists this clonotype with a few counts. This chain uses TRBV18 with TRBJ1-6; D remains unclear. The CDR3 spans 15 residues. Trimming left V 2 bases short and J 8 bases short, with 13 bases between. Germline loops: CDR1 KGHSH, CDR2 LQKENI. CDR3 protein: CASSPGLLRDSPLHF. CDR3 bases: TGTGCCAGCTCACCAGGGCTGCTTAGGGATTCACCCCTCCACTTT.

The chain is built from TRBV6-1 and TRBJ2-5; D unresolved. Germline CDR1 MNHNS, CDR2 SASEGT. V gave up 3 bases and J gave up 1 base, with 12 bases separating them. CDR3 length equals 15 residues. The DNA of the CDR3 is TGTGCCAGCAGTGAGAGTCACTTACTCCAAGAGACCCAGTACTTC. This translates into CASSESHLLQETQYF.

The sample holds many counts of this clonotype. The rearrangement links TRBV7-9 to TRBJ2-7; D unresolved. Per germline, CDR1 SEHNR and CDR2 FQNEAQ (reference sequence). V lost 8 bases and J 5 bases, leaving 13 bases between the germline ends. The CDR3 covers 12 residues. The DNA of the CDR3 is TGTGCCAGCGCTCGGAGTTCCAACGAGCAGTACTTC. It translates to CASARSSNEQYF.